This T cell receptor beta chain stems from a study of regulatory T cells in long-lasting Graves disease. Study-wide findings and caveats: Persistent Graves' patients showed a TCR diversity that was lower than that of newly diagnosed ones. Persistent disease was associated with favored TRBV28 usage and with favored use of TRBJ1-2 and TRBJ2-5.

This clonotype was recorded at least ten times. Its specificity is not known. Combining iRepertoire HTBI primers with Arm-PCR of CDR3 regions, the authors built TCR beta libraries. TCRdb ran MiXCR on the multiplex PCR reads and lists one entry per CDR3 protein. The data hold some 340,000 distinct CDR3 sequences, with approximately 23% observed a single time. CDR1 and CDR2 (germline): MDHEN, SYDVKM. The ends were cut back, 5 bases at V and 7 bases at J, with 12 bases in the middle. The CDR3 runs 14 residues. Time point specified: persistent/refractory GD, antithyroid drugs over 5 years with positive TRAb. RNA from PBMCs was the source of the TCR library. Peripheral blood, roughly 8.1 milliliters of it, was drawn into EDTA tubes.

The material sequenced was peripheral blood mononuclear cells (PBMCs), taken when the disease was refractory, from a patient treated with antithyroid drugs. The clonotype was recovered from a woman aged 40 to 50 with Graves disease. The V and J genes are TRBV28 and TRBJ1-6, with TRBD1 as a possible D gene (5 bases). Here the CDR3 DNA reads TGTGCCAGCAGTATTCAGGGCCCCAATTCACCCCTCCACTTT. Protein: CASSIQGPNSPLHF.